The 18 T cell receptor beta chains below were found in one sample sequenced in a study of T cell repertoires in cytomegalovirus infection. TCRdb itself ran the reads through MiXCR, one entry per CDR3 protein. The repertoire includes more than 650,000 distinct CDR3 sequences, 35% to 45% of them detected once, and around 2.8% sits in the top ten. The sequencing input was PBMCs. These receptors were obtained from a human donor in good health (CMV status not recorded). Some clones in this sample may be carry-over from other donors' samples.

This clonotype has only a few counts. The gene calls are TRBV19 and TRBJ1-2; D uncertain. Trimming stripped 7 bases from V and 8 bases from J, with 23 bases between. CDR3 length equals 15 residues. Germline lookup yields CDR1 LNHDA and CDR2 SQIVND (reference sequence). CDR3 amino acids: CASIEGGLGLWGYTF. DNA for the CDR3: TGTGCCAGTATCGAAGGAGGGCTTGGCCTTTGGGGCTACACCTTC.

The CDR3 DNA is TGCAGTGCTAGAGATATACAGCTCTACGAGCAGTACTTC. It translates to CSARDIQLYEQYF. This sequence joins TRBV20-1 and TRBJ2-7; D unclear. The ends were cut back, 0 bases at V and 3 bases at J, with 9 bases in the middle. CDR3 length: 13 amino acids. Per germline, CDR1 DFQATT and CDR2 SNEGSKA (reference sequence).

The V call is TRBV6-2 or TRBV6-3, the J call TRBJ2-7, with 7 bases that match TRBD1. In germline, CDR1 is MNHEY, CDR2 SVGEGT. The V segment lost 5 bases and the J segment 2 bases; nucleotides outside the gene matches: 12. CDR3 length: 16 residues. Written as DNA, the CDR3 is TGTGCCAGCAGTGACCCCACGGGACAGTGGACCTACGAGCAGTACTTC. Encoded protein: CASSDPTGQWTYEQYF.

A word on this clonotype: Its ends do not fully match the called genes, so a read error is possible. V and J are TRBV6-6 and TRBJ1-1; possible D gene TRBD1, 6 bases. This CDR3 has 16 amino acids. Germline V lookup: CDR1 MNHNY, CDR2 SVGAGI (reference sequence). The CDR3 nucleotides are TGTGCCAGCAGTTACTCGTCTTGGGGGGGCGCCCCTGAAGATTTCTTT. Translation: CASSYSSWGGAPEDFF.

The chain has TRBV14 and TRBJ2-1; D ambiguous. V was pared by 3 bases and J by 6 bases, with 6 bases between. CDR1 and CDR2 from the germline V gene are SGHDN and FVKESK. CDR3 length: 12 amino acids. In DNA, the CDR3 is TGTGCCAGCAGCCATGTTCCCAATGAGCAGTTCTTC. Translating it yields CASSHVPNEQFF.

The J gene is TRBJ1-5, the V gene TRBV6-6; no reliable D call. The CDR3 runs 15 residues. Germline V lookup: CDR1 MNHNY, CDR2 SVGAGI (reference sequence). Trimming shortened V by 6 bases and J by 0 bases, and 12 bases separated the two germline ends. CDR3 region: CASSPFLASNQPQHF. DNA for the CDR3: TGTGCCAGCAGCCCCTTTCTCGCTAGCAATCAGCCCCAGCATTTT.

The CDR3 spells CASSNFWLGGGRSNNEQFF. CDR3 DNA: TGTGCCAGCAGCAATTTTTGGTTGGGAGGGGGGAGATCCAACAATGAGCAGTTCTTC. The chain recombines TRBV3-1 with TRBJ2-1, with a weak D call TRBD2 (7 bases). V lost 5 bases and J 5 bases, leaving 28 bases between the germline ends. The CDR3 length is 19 residues. CDR1 and CDR2 (germline): LGHDT, YNNKEL (reference sequence).

CDR3 residues: CASSPPQIREVINEQFF. The CDR3 DNA reads as TGTGCCAGCTCACCCCCCCAGATACGGGAGGTAATCAATGAGCAGTTCTTC. The rearrangement joins TRBV18 to TRBJ2-1; 7 bases match TRBD2. Germline trimming cut 3 bases from V and 6 bases from J; bases unmatched to any gene: 14. This CDR3 has 17 amino acids. Germline lookup yields CDR1 KGHSH and CDR2 LQKENI.

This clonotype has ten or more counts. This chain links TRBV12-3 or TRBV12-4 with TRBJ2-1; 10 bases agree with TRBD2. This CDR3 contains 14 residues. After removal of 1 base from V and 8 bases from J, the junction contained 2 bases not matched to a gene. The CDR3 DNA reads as TGTGCCAGCAGTTTAGTCCTAGCGGGGGATGAGCAGTTCTTC. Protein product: CASSLVLAGDEQFF.

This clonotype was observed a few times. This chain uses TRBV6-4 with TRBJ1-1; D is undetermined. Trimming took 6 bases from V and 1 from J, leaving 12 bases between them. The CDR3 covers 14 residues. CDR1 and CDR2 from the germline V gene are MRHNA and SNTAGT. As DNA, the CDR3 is TGTGCCAGCAGGGATAGGGCTGGGAACACTGAAGCTTTCTTT. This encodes CASRDRAGNTEAFF.

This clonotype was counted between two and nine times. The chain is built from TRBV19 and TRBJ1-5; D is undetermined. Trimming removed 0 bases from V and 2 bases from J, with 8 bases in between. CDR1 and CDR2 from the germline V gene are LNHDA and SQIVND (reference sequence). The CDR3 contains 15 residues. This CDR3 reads CASSIDGRGNQPQHF. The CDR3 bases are TGTGCCAGTAGTATAGACGGGAGAGGCAATCAGCCCCAGCATTTT.

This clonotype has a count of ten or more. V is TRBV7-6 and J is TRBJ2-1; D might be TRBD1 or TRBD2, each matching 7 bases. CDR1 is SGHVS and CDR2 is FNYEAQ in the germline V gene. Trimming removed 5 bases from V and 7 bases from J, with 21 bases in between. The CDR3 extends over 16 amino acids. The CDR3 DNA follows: TGTGCCAGCAGCCCGCAGGGGGGGGGAAGTTGGAATGAGCAGTTCTTC. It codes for CASSPQGGGSWNEQFF.

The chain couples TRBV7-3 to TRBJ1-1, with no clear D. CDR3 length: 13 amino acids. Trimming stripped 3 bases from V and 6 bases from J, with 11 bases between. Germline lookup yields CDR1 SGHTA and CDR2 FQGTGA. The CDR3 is CASSFDPGAEAFF. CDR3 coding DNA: TGTGCCAGCAGCTTTGACCCGGGCGCTGAAGCTTTCTTT.

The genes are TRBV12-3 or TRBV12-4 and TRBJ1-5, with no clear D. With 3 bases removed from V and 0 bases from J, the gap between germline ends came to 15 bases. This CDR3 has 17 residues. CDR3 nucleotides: TGTGCCAGCAGTTTCGGAGCGGGCGGGGATAGCAATCAGCCCCAGCATTTT. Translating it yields CASSFGAGGDSNQPQHF.

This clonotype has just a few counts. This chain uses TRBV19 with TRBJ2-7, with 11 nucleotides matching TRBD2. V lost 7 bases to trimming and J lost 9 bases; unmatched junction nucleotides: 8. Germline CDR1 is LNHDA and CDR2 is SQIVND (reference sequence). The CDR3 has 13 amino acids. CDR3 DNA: TGTGCCAGTATCGGGACTAGCGGTGCAGCGCAGTACTTC. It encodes CASIGTSGAAQYF.

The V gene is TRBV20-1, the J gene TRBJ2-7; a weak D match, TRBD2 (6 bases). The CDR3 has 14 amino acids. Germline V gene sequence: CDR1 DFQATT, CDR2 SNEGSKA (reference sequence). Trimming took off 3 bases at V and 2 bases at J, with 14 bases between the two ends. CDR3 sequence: CSASFSGVAYEQYF. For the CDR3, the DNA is TGCAGTGCTAGTTTTAGCGGAGTAGCCTACGAGCAGTACTTC.

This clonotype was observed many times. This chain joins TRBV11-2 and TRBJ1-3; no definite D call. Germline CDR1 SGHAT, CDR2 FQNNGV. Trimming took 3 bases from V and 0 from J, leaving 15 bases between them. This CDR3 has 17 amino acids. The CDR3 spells CASSFGPGRGSGNTIYF. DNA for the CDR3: TGTGCCAGCAGCTTTGGGCCCGGACGGGGCTCTGGAAACACCATATATTTT.

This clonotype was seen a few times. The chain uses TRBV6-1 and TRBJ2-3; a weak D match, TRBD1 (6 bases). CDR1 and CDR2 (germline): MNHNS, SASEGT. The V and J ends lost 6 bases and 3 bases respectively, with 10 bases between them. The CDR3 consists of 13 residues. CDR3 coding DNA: TGTGCCAGCAGCCGGACAGAAACAGATACGCAGTATTTT. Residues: CASSRTETDTQYF.